Detailed here is one T cell receptor beta chain. What it recognizes is unknown. Unmatched junction bases numbered 4, after V lost 2 bases and J lost 6 bases. This CDR3 is 15 amino acids long. CDR1 and CDR2 (germline): LGHDT, YNNKEL (reference sequence). This sample stems from a study of neurological immune-mediated disorders. Study observations and caveats: As far as clinical or MRI features were concerned, none was associated with the multiple sclerosis repertoire cluster. One cluster of related CDR3 sequences contained, by phylogenetic grouping, the repertoires of 18 of 34 multiple sclerosis patients and formed a possible signature.

The time point: longitudinal time-point 1 (baseline). The unsorted libraries originated from 2 million PBMCs kept at -80 C. TCRdb called the 5' RACE reads again in MiXCR, with one record for every CDR3 protein. This sample has tens of thousands of distinct CDR3 sequences, with about 3.3% found just once. The sequenced sample consisted of PBMCs. This clonotype was sampled from a woman in her sixties with multiple sclerosis. This chain uses TRBV3-1 with TRBJ2-2, with 9 bases lining up with TRBD1. DNA for the CDR3: TGTGCCAGCAGCCAAATACAGGGGGCCGCCGGGGAGCTGTTTTTT. The encoded protein is CASSQIQGAAGELFF.